A single sample is the source of the 20 T cell receptor beta chains below, sequenced in a study of blood T cell repertoires in COVID-19 (dated by TCRdb to about 2020). Libraries were constructed by the immunoSEQ multiplex PCR assay. TCRdb took this table from immuneACCESS and kept in-frame rearrangements with V and J called. Such tables lack part of the clones; where checked against another copy, unresolved V genes explain under half of the gap, and the rest is unexplained. A total of over 200,000 clones appear in this sample, 84% of them only once. The ten largest clones capture approximately 2% of the sample. The sequencing input was PBMCs or T cells enriched from blood (not recorded which). The receptors come from a man between 60 and 75 years old who had recovered from COVID-19.

V is TRBV6-5 and J is TRBJ1-1; D uncertain. Per germline, CDR1 MNHEY and CDR2 SVGAGI. Trimming left V 4 bases short and J 0 bases short, with 12 bases between. The CDR3 totals 15 residues. The chain's CDR3 is CASSSMGSMNTEAFF. CDR3 bases: TGTGCCAGCAGTTCGATGGGCAGCATGAACACTGAAGCTTTCTTT.

The CDR3 coding sequence is TGTGCCAGCAGTTTTGAAGGGGTAGATACGCAGTATTTT. Protein: CASSFEGVDTQYF. The chain joins TRBV27 to TRBJ2-3; D is possibly TRBD1 (5 bases). CDR3 length: 13 amino acids. V shed 3 bases and J shed 5 bases, with 9 bases lying between them. Germline assignment: CDR1 MNHEY and CDR2 SMNVEV (reference sequence).

A note on this clone: Other DNA sequences within the sample encode an identical CDR3. The chain combines TRBV29-1 with TRBJ1-1, with 11 bases fitting TRBD1. Germline V gene data show CDR1 as SQVTM and CDR2 as ANQGSEA. This CDR3 spans 13 amino acids. The trim removed 7 bases at V and 2 bases at J, leaving 3 bases unmatched. CDR3 sequence: CSAGTGGNTEAFF. CDR3 nucleotides: TGCAGCGCCGGGACAGGGGGTAACACTGAAGCTTTCTTT.

In this sample, this clone turned up a few times. For the CDR3, the DNA is TGTGCCAGCAGTAAAACAGACTCTGGGGCCAACGTCCTGACTTTC. Protein: CASSKTDSGANVLTF. J is TRBJ2-6 and V is TRBV25-1; D remains unclear. With 5 bases removed from V and 0 bases from J, the gap between germline ends came to 8 bases. CDR3 length equals 15 residues. Germline V lookup: CDR1 MGHDK, CDR2 SYGVNS.

The V call is TRBV4-3, the J call TRBJ2-2, with D possibly being TRBD2 (7 bases). This CDR3 has 18 residues. The germline V gene encodes CDR1 LGHNA and CDR2 YSLEER. Trimming removed 4 bases from V and 5 bases from J, with 23 bases in between. DNA for the CDR3: TGCGCCAGCAGCCCCGTCCCCCTCGGGGGGCTCCTTACCGGGGAGCTGTTTTTT. Protein sequence: CASSPVPLGGLLTGELFF.

The J gene is TRBJ2-2, the V gene TRBV5-1, with 8 bases aligning to TRBD1. Germline loops: CDR1 SGHRS, CDR2 YFSETQ. With 4 bases clipped from V and 7 bases from J, the junction kept 12 bases outside the gene matches. This CDR3 is built from 16 residues. CDR3 amino acids: CASSGGQGASHGELFF. The CDR3 DNA reads as TGCGCCAGCAGCGGCGGACAGGGAGCTTCCCACGGGGAGCTGTTTTTT.

This sequence joins TRBV5-8 and TRBJ1-6, with 9 bases aligning to TRBD1. V shed 0 bases and J 9 bases; nucleotides not matched to a gene: 10. The length of the CDR3 is 17 residues. The V gene's germline CDR1 is SGHTS and CDR2 YDEGEE. CDR3: CASSLGDRVIPISPLHF. The CDR3 nucleotides read TGTGCCAGCAGCTTGGGGGACAGGGTGATTCCCATTTCACCCCTCCACTTT.

CDR3 sequence: CASSVTGGAEAFF. In DNA form, the CDR3 reads TGTGCCAGCAGCGTGACAGGGGGCGCTGAAGCTTTCTTT. The rearrangement uses TRBV9 and TRBJ1-1, with 10 nucleotides matching TRBD1. Trimming cost V 2 bases and J 6 bases; bases outside gene matches: 1. The CDR3 has 13 amino acids. Germline V CDR1 and CDR2: SGDLS, YYNGEE.

This clone was detected once. V is TRBV11-2 and J is TRBJ2-1; 7 nucleotides line up with TRBD1. V dropped 6 bases and J dropped 3; count of bases not matched to a gene: 11. Germline V CDR1 and CDR2: SGHAT, FQNNGV. The CDR3 sequence is 16 residues long. CDR3 DNA: TGTGCCAGCAGTCGGCGGGCGGACAGGAGCTACAATGAGCAGTTCTTC. It specifies CASSRRADRSYNEQFF.

This clone was observed once. The CDR3 DNA is TGTGCCAGCAGCTTGACTAGCGGGGGGGGATCCTACAATGAGCAGTTCTTC. This codes for CASSLTSGGGSYNEQFF. The V and J genes are TRBV7-2 and TRBJ2-1; 14 nucleotides line up with TRBD2. The junction had 2 bases not matched to a gene; V was cut back by 3 bases and J by 1 base. CDR1 and CDR2 (germline): SGHTA, FQGNSA. There are 17 residues in the CDR3.

The genes are TRBV19 and TRBJ1-1, with 11 bases that match TRBD1. CDR3 length: 17 amino acids. V lost 5 bases, J lost 0 bases, and 8 bases stayed unmatched. From germline, CDR1 is LNHDA and CDR2 SQIVND (reference sequence). In DNA form, the CDR3 reads TGTGCCAGTAGTCTCCGGACAGGGGGCTTTATGAACACTGAAGCTTTCTTT. Its protein product is CASSLRTGGFMNTEAFF.

CDR3 protein: CASRDTTYLGPFF. CDR3 nucleotides: TGTGCCAGCAGGGACACTACCTACCTGGGTCCGTTCTTC. The rearrangement uses TRBV2 and TRBJ2-1, with D perhaps TRBD1 (5 bases). Trimming removed 6 bases from V and 15 bases from J, with 21 bases in between. This CDR3 is 13 amino acids long. Germline V gives CDR1 SNHLY, CDR2 FYNNEI.

The chain joins TRBV24-1 to TRBJ2-3; TRBD1 matches 8 bases. The V gene's germline CDR1 is KGHDR and CDR2 SFDVKD. Unmatched junction bases numbered 3, after V lost 3 bases and J lost 5 bases. This CDR3 region has 14 residues. Written as DNA, the CDR3 is TGTGCCACCAGTGATGGACAGGGAAGAGATACGCAGTATTTT. Its protein is CATSDGQGRDTQYF.

The J gene is TRBJ2-7, the V gene TRBV21-1; TRBD2, the D gene given by the table, was not confirmed from the DNA. TRBV21-1 corresponds to a pseudogene. The CDR3 consists of 14 residues. CDR3 nucleotides: TGTGCCAGCAGCAAAGTAGTATACTCCTACGAGCAGTACTTC. As protein: CASSKVVYSYEQYF.

This clone was seen a few times. V and J are TRBV5-1 and TRBJ2-1, with D tentatively TRBD2 (5 bases). V shed 1 base and J shed 6 bases, with 5 bases lying between them. CDR3 size: 12 residues. Germline V gene lookup returns CDR1 SGHRS and CDR2 YFSETQ. The DNA for the CDR3 is TGCGCCAGCAGCTTGCTAGCCAATGAGCAGTTCTTC. Encoded protein: CASSLLANEQFF.

The chain is built from TRBV6-1 and TRBJ2-7; 8 bases are shared with TRBD2. This CDR3 region has 15 residues. The germline V gene has CDR1 MNHNS and CDR2 SASEGT. Unmatched junction bases numbered 6, after V lost 1 base and J lost 4 bases. The CDR3 is CASSEVLAGPYEQYF. The DNA for the CDR3 is TGTGCCAGCAGTGAAGTCCTAGCGGGTCCTTACGAGCAGTACTTC.

This rearrangement joins TRBV5-1 to TRBJ2-5, with TRBD1 matching over 8 bases. Unmatched junction bases numbered 6, after V lost 4 bases and J lost 1 base. This CDR3 has 15 amino acids. Germline V CDR1 and CDR2: SGHRS, YFSETQ. CDR3 protein: CASSQGQASQETQYF. The CDR3 DNA reads as TGCGCCAGCAGCCAGGGACAGGCGTCCCAAGAGACCCAGTACTTC. The complete variable domain, with remaining parts taken from reference TRBV5-1 and TRBJ2-5, reads KAGVTQTPRYLIKTRGQQVTLSCSPISGHRSVSWYQQTPGQGLQFLFEYFSETQRNKGNFPGRFSGRQFSNSRSEMNVSTLELGDSALYLCASSQGQASQETQYFGPGTRLLVL.

The genes are TRBV7-2 and TRBJ2-2, with 11 bases matching TRBD2. Per the germline V gene, CDR1 is SGHTA and CDR2 is FQGNSA. The CDR3 covers 15 residues. The ends lost 3 bases at V and 7 bases at J; junction bases unmatched: 4. This chain's CDR3 is CASSFSGGAVGELFF. For the CDR3, the DNA is TGTGCCAGCAGCTTTAGCGGGGGGGCTGTCGGGGAGCTGTTTTTT.

The V gene is TRBV20-1, the J gene TRBJ1-2; TRBD1 might be the D (6 bases). Trimming took 2 bases from V and 7 from J, leaving 8 bases between them. Looked up from germline, CDR1 is DFQATT and CDR2 is SNEGSKA (reference sequence). CDR3 length equals 11 residues. CDR3 amino acids: CSARNRAGYTF. The CDR3 coding sequence is TGCAGTGCTAGAAACAGGGCTGGCTACACCTTC.

The rearrangement links TRBV4-2 to TRBJ2-2, with TRBD2 matching 9 bases. CDR1 is LGHNA and CDR2 is YNFKEQ in the germline V gene. This CDR3 has 15 amino acids. Germline trimming cut 0 bases from V and 7 bases from J; bases unmatched to any gene: 3. The chain's CDR3 is CASSQERGGLGELFF. The CDR3 bases are TGTGCCAGCAGCCAAGAGCGGGGGGGCCTCGGGGAGCTGTTTTTT.